The 6 T cell receptor beta chains given below trace back to one sample, sequenced in a study of blood T cell repertoires in COVID-19. Repertoires were generated with immunoSEQ multiplex PCR, while TCRdb's copy carries only in-frame clones and drops some. The sample contains roughly 180,000 clones, roughly 76% of which appear only once. Input material: peripheral blood. The receptors shown here come from a woman aged 40 to 55 with COVID-19, enrolled during active disease.

This clone appeared a few times. This rearrangement joins TRBV30 to TRBJ2-7; D might be TRBD2 (6 bases). V was pared by 5 bases and J by 3 bases, with 14 bases between. This CDR3 contains 13 residues. CDR1 GTSNPN and CDR2 SVGIG come from the germline V gene (reference sequence). This CDR3 is CAWSGTAHYEQYF. Here the CDR3 DNA reads TGTGCCTGGTCCGGGACTGCGCACTACGAGCAGTACTTC.

This chain uses TRBV19 with TRBJ2-1; 8 bases are shared with TRBD2. The trim removed 3 bases at V and 4 bases at J, leaving 5 bases unmatched. This CDR3 has 15 amino acids. Germline V gene lookup returns CDR1 LNHDA and CDR2 SQIVND (reference sequence). For the CDR3, the DNA is TGTGCCAGTAGTATCCTTCCTAGCGGGTACAATGAGCAGTTCTTC. This codes for CASSILPSGYNEQFF.

This clone was counted many times. The rearrangement links TRBV7-3 to TRBJ2-2; 12 bases are shared with TRBD2. CDR1 is SGHTA, CDR2 FQGTGA, per germline. The junction had 4 bases not matched to a gene; V was cut back by 4 bases and J by 4 bases. This CDR3 spans 16 amino acids. In nucleotides, the CDR3 is TGTGCCAGCAGCTCAGGACTAGCGGGAACCACCGGGGAGCTGTTTTTT. Translation gives CASSSGLAGTTGELFF.

The V and J genes are TRBV7-7 and TRBJ2-7, with 14 bases identical to TRBD2. The V gene's germline CDR1 is SSHAT and CDR2 FNYEAQ (reference sequence). CDR3 size: 17 residues. CDR3 loop: CASSAGTSGGSPYEQYV. CDR3 DNA: TGTGCTAGCAGCGCCGGGACTAGCGGGGGTTCTCCCTACGAGCAGTACGTC.

The chain employs TRBV27 and TRBJ2-7; 12 positions match TRBD2. V lost 4 bases to trimming and J lost 2 bases; unmatched junction nucleotides: 3. The germline gives CDR1 MNHEY, CDR2 SMNVEV (reference sequence). The CDR3 is 15 residues long. The CDR3 DNA reads TGTGCCAGCAGTTCACTAGCGGGAGGAACCTACGAGCAGTACTTC. Its protein product is CASSSLAGGTYEQYF.

V and J are TRBV18 and TRBJ1-2; maybe TRBD1 (6 bases). Germline loops: CDR1 KGHSH, CDR2 LQKENI. The CDR3 is 17 amino acids. The V end lost 2 bases, the J end lost 7 bases, and 23 bases lay between the germline ends. DNA of the CDR3: TGTGCCAGCTCACCAGAAATAGAGCAGGGGCCCTTCGGTGGCTACACCTTC. This encodes CASSPEIEQGPFGGYTF.